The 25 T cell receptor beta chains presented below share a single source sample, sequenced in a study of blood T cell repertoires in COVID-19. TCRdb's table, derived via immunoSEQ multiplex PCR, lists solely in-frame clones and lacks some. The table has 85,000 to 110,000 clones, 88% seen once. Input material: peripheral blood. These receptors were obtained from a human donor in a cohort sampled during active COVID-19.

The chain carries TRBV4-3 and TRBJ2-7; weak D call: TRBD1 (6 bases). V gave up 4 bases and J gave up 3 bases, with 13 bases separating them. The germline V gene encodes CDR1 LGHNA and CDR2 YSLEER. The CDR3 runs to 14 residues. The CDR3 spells CASSPRGGLYEQYF. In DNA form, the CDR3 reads TGCGCCAGCAGCCCCAGAGGGGGTCTCTACGAGCAGTACTTC.

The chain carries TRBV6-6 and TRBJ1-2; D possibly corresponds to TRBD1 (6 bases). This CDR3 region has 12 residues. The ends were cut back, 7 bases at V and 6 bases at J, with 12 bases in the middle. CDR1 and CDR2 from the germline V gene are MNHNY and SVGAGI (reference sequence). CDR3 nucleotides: TGTGCCAGCAATAGACAGGAGAATGGCTACACCTTC. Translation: CASNRQENGYTF.

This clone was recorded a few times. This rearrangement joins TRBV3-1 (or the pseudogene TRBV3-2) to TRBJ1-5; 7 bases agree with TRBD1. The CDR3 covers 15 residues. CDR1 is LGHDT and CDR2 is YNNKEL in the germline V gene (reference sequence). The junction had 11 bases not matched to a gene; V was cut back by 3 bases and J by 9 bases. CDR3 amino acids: CASSHRQGVGVPQHF. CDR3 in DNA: TGTGCCAGCAGCCACCGACAGGGCGTGGGGGTGCCCCAGCATTTT.

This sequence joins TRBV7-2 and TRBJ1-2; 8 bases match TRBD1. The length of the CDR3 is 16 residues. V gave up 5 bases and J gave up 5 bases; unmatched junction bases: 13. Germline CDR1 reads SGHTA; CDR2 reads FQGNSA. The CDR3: CASSHVATGVLYGYTF. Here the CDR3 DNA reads TGTGCCAGCAGCCACGTGGCGACAGGGGTTCTTTATGGCTACACCTTC.

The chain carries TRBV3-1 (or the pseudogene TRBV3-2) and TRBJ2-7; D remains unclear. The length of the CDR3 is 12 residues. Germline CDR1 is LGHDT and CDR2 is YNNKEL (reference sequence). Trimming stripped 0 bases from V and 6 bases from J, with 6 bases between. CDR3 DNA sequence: TGTGCCAGCAGCCAAGATCTAAGCGAGCAGTACTTC. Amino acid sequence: CASSQDLSEQYF.

The CDR3 nucleotides read TGTGCCAGCATTTCGCAGGGGACCACTGAAGCTTTCTTT. It codes for CASISQGTTEAFF. The gene calls are TRBV27 and TRBJ1-1; TRBD1 is a possible D gene (6 bases). The CDR3 spans 13 residues. Germline values: CDR1 MNHEY, CDR2 SMNVEV (reference sequence). Trimming took off 7 bases at V and 4 bases at J, with 13 bases between the two ends.

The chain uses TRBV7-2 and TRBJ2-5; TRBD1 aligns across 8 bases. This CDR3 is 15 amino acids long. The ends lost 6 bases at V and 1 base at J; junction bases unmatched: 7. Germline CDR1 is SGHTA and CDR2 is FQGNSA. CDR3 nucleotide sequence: TGTGCCAGCAGAAGCGCCGGGACAGGCCAAGAGACCCAGTACTTC. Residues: CASRSAGTGQETQYF.

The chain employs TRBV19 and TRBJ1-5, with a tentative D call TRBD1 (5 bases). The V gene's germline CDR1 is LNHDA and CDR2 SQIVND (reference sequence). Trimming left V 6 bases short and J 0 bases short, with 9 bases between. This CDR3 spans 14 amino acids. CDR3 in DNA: TGTGCCAGTAGCAAGGGGAATAGCAATCAGCCCCAGCATTTT. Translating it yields CASSKGNSNQPQHF.

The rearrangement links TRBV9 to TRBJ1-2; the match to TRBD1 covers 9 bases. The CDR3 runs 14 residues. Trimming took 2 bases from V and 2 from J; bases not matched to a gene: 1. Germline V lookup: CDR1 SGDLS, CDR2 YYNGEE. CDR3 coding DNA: TGTGCCAGCAGCGTCGGACAGGGGAACTATGGCTACACCTTC. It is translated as CASSVGQGNYGYTF. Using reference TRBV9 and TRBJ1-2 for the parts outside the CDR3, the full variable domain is DSGVTQTPKHLITATGQRVTLRCSPRSGDLSVYWYQQSLDQGLQFLIQYYNGEERAKGNILERFSAQQFPDLHSELNLSSLELGDSALYFCASSVGQGNYGYTFGSGTRLTVV.

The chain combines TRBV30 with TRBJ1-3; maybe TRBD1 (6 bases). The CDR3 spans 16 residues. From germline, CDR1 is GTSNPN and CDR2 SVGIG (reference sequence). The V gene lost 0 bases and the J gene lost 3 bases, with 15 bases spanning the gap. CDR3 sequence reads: CAWSVPGGGGGNTIYF. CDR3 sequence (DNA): TGTGCCTGGAGTGTCCCCGGCGGGGGCGGTGGAAACACCATATATTTT. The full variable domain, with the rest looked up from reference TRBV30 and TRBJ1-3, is SQTIHQWPATLVQPVGSPLSLECTVEGTSNPNLYWYRQAAGRGLQLLFYSVGIGQISSEVPQNLSASRPQDRQFILSSKKLLLSDSGFYLCAWSVPGGGGGNTIYFGEGSWLTVV.

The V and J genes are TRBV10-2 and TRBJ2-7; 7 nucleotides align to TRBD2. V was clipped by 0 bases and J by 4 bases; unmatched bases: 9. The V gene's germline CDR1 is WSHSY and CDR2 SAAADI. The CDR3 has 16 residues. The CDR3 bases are TGCGCCAGCAGTGAGTCGGTGGGGCGGGAGAAGTACGAGCAGTACTTC. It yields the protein CASSESVGREKYEQYF.

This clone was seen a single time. In nucleotides, the CDR3 is TGCAGCTACCGGGACGGGGGCAATGAGCAGTTCTTC. Translated, it gives CSYRDGGNEQFF. V gene TRBV29-1 combines with J gene TRBJ2-1; tentative D call: TRBD2 (6 bases). CDR3 length equals 12 residues. V lost 8 bases and J lost 6, with 14 bases in between. Per germline, CDR1 SQVTM and CDR2 ANQGSEA.

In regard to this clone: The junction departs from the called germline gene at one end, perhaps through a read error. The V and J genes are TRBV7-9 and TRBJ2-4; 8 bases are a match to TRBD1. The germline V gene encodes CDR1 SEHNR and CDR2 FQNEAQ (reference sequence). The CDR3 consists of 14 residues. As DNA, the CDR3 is TGTGCCAGCAGTTTAGGACAGGGCGTAAACATTCAGTACTTC. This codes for CASSLGQGVNIQYF.

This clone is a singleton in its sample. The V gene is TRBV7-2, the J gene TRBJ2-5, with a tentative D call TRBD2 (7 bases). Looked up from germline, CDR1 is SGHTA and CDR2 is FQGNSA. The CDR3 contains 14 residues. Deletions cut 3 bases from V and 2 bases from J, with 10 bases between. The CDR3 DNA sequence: TGTGCCAGCAGCTTCGGGGGGCGACAAGAGACCCAGTACTTC. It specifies CASSFGGRQETQYF.

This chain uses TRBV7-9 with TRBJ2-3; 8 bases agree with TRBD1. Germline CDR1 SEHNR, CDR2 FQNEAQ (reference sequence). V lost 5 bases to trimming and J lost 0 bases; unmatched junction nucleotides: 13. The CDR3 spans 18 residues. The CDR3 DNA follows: TGTGCCAGCAGCCCCCACGCAGGGGGCCTTCTAAGCACAGATACGCAGTATTTT. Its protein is CASSPHAGGLLSTDTQYF.

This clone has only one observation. CDR3 residues: CASSPQTGVNYGYTF. The CDR3 bases are TGTGCCAGCAGCCCCCAGACAGGGGTGAACTATGGCTACACCTTC. The genes are TRBV7-2 and TRBJ1-2, with 8 bases identical to TRBD1. Looked up from germline, CDR1 is SGHTA and CDR2 is FQGNSA. Trimming at V came to 5 bases and at J to 2 bases, leaving 7 bases not matched to a gene. This CDR3 is 15 amino acids long.

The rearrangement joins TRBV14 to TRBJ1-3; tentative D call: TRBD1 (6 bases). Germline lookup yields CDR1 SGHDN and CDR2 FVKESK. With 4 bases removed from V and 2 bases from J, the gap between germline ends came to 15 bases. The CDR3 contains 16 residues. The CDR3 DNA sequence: TGTGCCAGCAGCCGGGGACATCCTGTAACTGGAAACACCATATATTTT. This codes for CASSRGHPVTGNTIYF. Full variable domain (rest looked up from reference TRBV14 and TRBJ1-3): EAGVTQFPSHSVIEKGQTVTLRCDPISGHDNLYWYRRVMGKEIKFLLHFVKESKQDESGMPNNRFLAERTGGTYSTLKVQPAELEDSGVYFCASSRGHPVTGNTIYFGEGSWLTVV.

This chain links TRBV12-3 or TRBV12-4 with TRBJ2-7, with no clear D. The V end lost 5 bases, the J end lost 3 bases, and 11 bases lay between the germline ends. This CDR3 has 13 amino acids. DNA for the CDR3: TGTGCCAGCAGTCCACAGATATTCTACGAGCAGTACTTC. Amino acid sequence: CASSPQIFYEQYF.

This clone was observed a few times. Written as DNA, the CDR3 is TGTGCCAGCTGCCGGAGGGGTATGAACACTGAAGCTTTCTTT. Amino acids: CASCRRGMNTEAFF. The chain couples TRBV6-2 or TRBV6-3 to TRBJ1-1; TRBD1 might be the D (5 bases). Trimming removed 8 bases from V and 0 bases from J, with 13 bases in between. The CDR3 runs 14 residues. The V gene's germline CDR1 is MNHEY and CDR2 SVGEGT.

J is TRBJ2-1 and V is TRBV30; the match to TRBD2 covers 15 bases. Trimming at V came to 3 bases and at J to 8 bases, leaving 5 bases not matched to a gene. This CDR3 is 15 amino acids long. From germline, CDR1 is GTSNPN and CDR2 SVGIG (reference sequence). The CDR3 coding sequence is TGTGCCTGGAGGGCCGGGACTAGCGGGAGGCATGAGCAGTTCTTC. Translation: CAWRAGTSGRHEQFF.

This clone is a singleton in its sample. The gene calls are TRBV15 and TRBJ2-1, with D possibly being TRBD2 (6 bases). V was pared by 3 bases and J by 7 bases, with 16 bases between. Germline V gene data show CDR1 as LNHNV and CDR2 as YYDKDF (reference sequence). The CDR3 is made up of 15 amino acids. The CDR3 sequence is CATSRTGTGLNEQFF. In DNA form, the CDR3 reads TGTGCCACCAGCAGGACCGGGACTGGACTTAATGAGCAGTTCTTC.

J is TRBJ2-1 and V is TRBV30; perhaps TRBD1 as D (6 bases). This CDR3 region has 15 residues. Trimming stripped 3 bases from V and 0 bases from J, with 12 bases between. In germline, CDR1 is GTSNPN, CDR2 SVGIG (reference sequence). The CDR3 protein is CAWRRQESSYNEQFF. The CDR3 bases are TGTGCCTGGAGGCGACAGGAGAGCTCCTACAATGAGCAGTTCTTC.

The CDR3 DNA sequence: TGCGCCAGCAGTGACAGTAAAACAGGTGGGCCCTACGAGCAGTACTTC. Translation gives CASSDSKTGGPYEQYF. This chain uses TRBV10-1 with TRBJ2-7; possible D gene TRBD1, 5 bases. V gave up 3 bases and J gave up 2 bases, with 17 bases separating them. The CDR3 length is 16 residues. CDR1 WNHNN and CDR2 SYGVQD come from the germline V gene (reference sequence).

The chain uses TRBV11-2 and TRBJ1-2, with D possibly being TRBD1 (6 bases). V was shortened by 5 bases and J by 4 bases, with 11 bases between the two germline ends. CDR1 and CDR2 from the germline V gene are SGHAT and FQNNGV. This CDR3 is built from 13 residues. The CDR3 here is CASSTGLLYGYTF. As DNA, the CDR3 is TGTGCCAGCAGCACAGGGCTTCTCTATGGCTACACCTTC.

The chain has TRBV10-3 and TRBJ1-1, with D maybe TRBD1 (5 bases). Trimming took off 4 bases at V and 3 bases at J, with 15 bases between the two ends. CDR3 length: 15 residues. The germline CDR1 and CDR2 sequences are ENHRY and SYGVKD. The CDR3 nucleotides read TGTGCCATCAGTGGGGGCAGGGCAGAATACACTGAAGCTTTCTTT. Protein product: CAISGGRAEYTEAFF.